One sample yielded the 4 T cell receptor beta chains listed below, sequenced in a study of beta chain features in type 1 diabetes. Sequenced material consisted of expressed TCRB transcripts (all of the isolated RNA was reverse transcribed). Repertoires were generated with immunoSEQ multiplex PCR, while TCRdb's copy carries only in-frame clones and drops some. The top ten clones hold 0.026% of a sample with 200,000 to 250,000 clones, about 14% of them seen once. Sequenced material: naive CD4+ T cells from blood. The receptor source for this set is a middle-aged woman in good health.

This clone was seen at least ten times. The chain is built from TRBV4-3 and TRBJ1-2; tentative D call: TRBD1 (6 bases). Per the germline V gene, CDR1 is LGHNA and CDR2 is YSLEER. The CDR3 consists of 15 residues. Trimming removed 4 bases at V and 3 bases at J, with 15 bases between. The CDR3 DNA is TGCGCCAGCAGCCTTCAGGCCGCAGGGGACTATGGCTACACCTTC. Protein: CASSLQAAGDYGYTF.

The sample holds a few counts of this clone. The chain has TRBV2 and TRBJ1-4; 10 bases match TRBD1. The CDR3 is 15 amino acids. V trimming: 6 bases; J trimming: 10 bases; junction bases outside the gene matches: 11. Germline V gives CDR1 SNHLY, CDR2 FYNNEI. CDR3 bases: TGTGCCAGCAGCTTCCCCGGGACAGGGGAGGGAAAACTGTTTTTT. This codes for CASSFPGTGEGKLFF.

This clone was counted only a few times. CDR3 DNA: TGTGCCAGCAGCCTTCAGGGGACAGGGAGCACAGATACGCAGTATTTT. It encodes CASSLQGTGSTDTQYF. This chain links TRBV9 with TRBJ2-3, with TRBD1 matching over 9 bases. The length of the CDR3 is 16 residues. Germline loops: CDR1 SGDLS, CDR2 YYNGEE. V gave up 4 bases and J gave up 0 bases; unmatched junction bases: 6.

This rearrangement joins TRBV11-2 to TRBJ1-1; TRBD1 matches 9 bases. The germline CDR1 and CDR2 sequences are SGHAT and FQNNGV. Unmatched junction bases numbered 17, after V lost 5 bases and J lost 7 bases. The CDR3 spans 17 residues. The CDR3 spells CASSIQFRDRAFSEAFF. CDR3 coding DNA: TGTGCCAGCAGCATACAATTCCGGGACAGGGCGTTTAGTGAAGCTTTCTTT.